One and the same sample provided the 17 T cell receptor beta chains below, sequenced in a study of T cell repertoires in breast cancer. Unpaired genes were suppressed by blocking oligonucleotides during a second nested PCR. TCRdb re-derived calls from the emulsion pairing reads in MiXCR, one entry per CDR3 protein. The table records about 40,000 distinct CDR3 sequences, about 48% of them present only once. An expanded emulsion RT-PCR with primers for all TCR V genes paired CD8+ T cell chains. Sequenced sample: CD8+ T cells. These receptors were taken from a pool of human donors with breast cancer or a healthy control (not recorded which).

This clonotype was counted between two and nine times. CDR3 DNA sequence: TGTGCCAGCAGCTTCAATCGGGAGATGCCGGGTGAAGCTTTCTTT. Amino acid sequence: CASSFNREMPGEAFF. This sequence joins TRBV7-9 and TRBJ1-1; D is ambiguous. V dropped 3 bases and J dropped 7 bases, with 18 bases sitting between them. The V gene's germline CDR1 is SEHNR and CDR2 FQNEAQ (reference sequence). The CDR3 covers 15 residues.

This clonotype was detected ten times or more. The genes are TRBV6-2 or TRBV6-3 and TRBJ1-4, with D perhaps TRBD1 (5 bases). The CDR3 runs 14 residues. Germline V gene sequence: CDR1 MNHEY, CDR2 SVGEGT. V was trimmed by 0 bases and J by 8 bases, leaving 10 bases between them. The CDR3 DNA follows: TGTGCCAGCAGTTACTCGAAGGAGGGGGAAAAACTGTTTTTT. Translation: CASSYSKEGEKLFF.

This clonotype was seen more than once but under ten times. The chain recombines TRBV6-5 with TRBJ1-1, with no clear D. This CDR3 has 18 amino acids. Trimming took 0 bases from V and 5 from J, leaving 22 bases between them. CDR1 is MNHEY and CDR2 is SVGAGI in the germline V gene. CDR3 in DNA: TGTGCCAGCAGTTACTCGACGCGCGGGGTATACTCCAAGACTGAAGCTTTCTTT. Amino acids: CASSYSTRGVYSKTEAFF.

On this clonotype: One junction end does not reproduce the germline sequence, and a read error may be involved. J is TRBJ2-1 and V is TRBV4-2, with D possibly being TRBD2 (5 bases). The CDR3 length is 16 residues. CDR1 and CDR2 from the germline V gene are LGHNA and YNFKEQ. DNA of the CDR3: TGTGCCAGCAGCCAAGATATAAGCGGCACCTACAATGAGCAGTCCTTC. Translating gives CASSQDISGTYNEQSF.

This clonotype came up a few times. In DNA form, the CDR3 reads TGTGCCAGTAAACAGGACGGATCAACTAATGAAAAACTGTTTTTT. This sequence encodes CASKQDGSTNEKLFF. The rearrangement joins TRBV19 to TRBJ1-4; D is possibly TRBD1 (5 bases). Germline CDR1 LNHDA, CDR2 SQIVND (reference sequence). This CDR3 is 15 amino acids long. V gave up 7 bases and J gave up 0 bases, with 12 bases separating them.

The genes are TRBV20-1 and TRBJ2-7, with 9 bases lining up with TRBD1. From germline, CDR1 is DFQATT and CDR2 SNEGSKA (reference sequence). Trimming cost V 6 bases and J 2 bases; bases outside gene matches: 8. The CDR3 totals 14 residues. Here the CDR3 reads CSAKGRTGAYEQYF. In DNA, the CDR3 is TGCAGTGCCAAAGGACGGACAGGGGCCTACGAGCAGTACTTC.

The V and J genes are TRBV5-1 and TRBJ2-1; 8 nucleotides line up with TRBD2. V dropped 3 bases and J dropped 8; count of bases not matched to a gene: 10. The CDR3 is 15 amino acids. The germline V gene encodes CDR1 SGHRS and CDR2 YFSETQ. The CDR3 loop reads CASSSYQAGADEQFF. The CDR3 nucleotides read TGCGCCAGCAGCTCCTACCAAGCGGGGGCGGATGAGCAGTTCTTC.

The DNA for the CDR3 is TGCAGTGCTAGAGACAGGACAAGGCTTAGCATTCAGTACTTC. Encoded protein: CSARDRTRLSIQYF. The rearrangement links TRBV20-1 to TRBJ2-4; D perhaps matches TRBD1 (5 bases). CDR1 is DFQATT, CDR2 SNEGSKA, per germline (reference sequence). Trimming cost V 0 bases and J 9 bases, with 15 bases left between them. The CDR3 contains 14 residues.

This clonotype was counted at least ten times. The rearrangement uses TRBV25-1 and TRBJ1-2; weak D call: TRBD1 (5 bases). The CDR3 has 13 amino acids. The germline V and J ends were trimmed by 6 bases and 4 bases, with 12 bases remaining between them. CDR1 and CDR2 from the germline V gene are MGHDK and SYGVNS. CDR3 in amino acids: CASSWDLGYGYTF. In DNA, the CDR3 is TGTGCCAGCAGCTGGGACTTGGGCTATGGCTACACCTTC.

This clonotype has more than one count but fewer than ten. This rearrangement joins TRBV25-1 to TRBJ2-3; D remains ambiguous. V gave up 5 bases and J gave up 4 bases, with 10 bases separating them. CDR1 is MGHDK, CDR2 SYGVNS, per germline. The length of the CDR3 is 13 residues. CDR3 sequence: CASSRPTPDTQYF. As DNA, the CDR3 is TGTGCCAGCAGTCGTCCGACCCCAGATACGCAGTATTTT.

This clonotype turned up a few times. This chain uses TRBV20-1 with TRBJ2-5; 7 nucleotides line up with TRBD1. Trimming at V came to 2 bases and at J to 3 bases, leaving 6 bases not matched to a gene. Germline V gene data show CDR1 as DFQATT and CDR2 as SNEGSKA (reference sequence). This CDR3 is built from 14 residues. CDR3 coding DNA: TGCAGTGCTAGATATCAGGGGGTGGAAGAGACCCAGTACTTC. This sequence encodes CSARYQGVEETQYF.

The rearrangement links TRBV9 to TRBJ2-5, with TRBD1 matching 10 bases. There are 14 residues in the CDR3. V trimming: 3 bases; J trimming: 5 bases; junction bases outside the gene matches: 4. Germline V gene sequence: CDR1 SGDLS, CDR2 YYNGEE. This CDR3 reads CASSEGQGYETQYF. The CDR3 nucleotides read TGTGCCAGCAGCGAGGGACAGGGGTACGAGACCCAGTACTTC.

Remarks on this clonotype: Because it lacks the conserved phenylalanine or tryptophan at the end, this CDR3 is likely a read error. This chain uses TRBV6-6 with TRBJ1-1; 10 nucleotides align to TRBD1. Germline lookup yields CDR1 MNHNY and CDR2 SVGAGI (reference sequence). Unmatched junction bases numbered 2, after V lost 1 base and J lost 3 bases. The CDR3 is 15 amino acids. The CDR3 protein is CASSYLGQGDTEAFS. CDR3 DNA: TGTGCCAGCAGTTACTTAGGACAGGGGGACACTGAAGCTTTCTCT.

This clonotype was recorded a few times. The J gene is TRBJ1-3, the V gene TRBV7-8; no clear D. Per the germline V gene, CDR1 is SGHVS and CDR2 is FQNEAQ. The CDR3 runs to 16 residues. Trimming pared 3 bases from V and 0 bases from J, leaving 12 bases between. The CDR3: CASSFQSGSSGNTIYF. Written as DNA, the CDR3 is TGTGCCAGCAGCTTTCAAAGCGGTAGCTCTGGAAACACCATATATTTT. Filled out from reference TRBV7-8 and TRBJ1-3, the complete variable domain reads GAGVSQSPRYKVAKRGQDVALRCDPISGHVSLFWYQQALGQGPEFLTYFQNEAQLDKSGLPSDRFFAERPEGSVSTLKIQRTQQEDSAVYLCASSFQSGSSGNTIYFGEGSWLTVV.

V gene TRBV7-2 combines with J gene TRBJ2-7, with D perhaps TRBD1 (6 bases). The CDR3 length is 14 residues. Germline CDR1 and CDR2: SGHTA and FQGNSA. Trimming left V 5 bases short and J 1 base short, with 12 bases between. CDR3 bases: TGTGCCAGCAGCGCACAACAGGGTTCCTACGAGCAGTACTTC. Protein product: CASSAQQGSYEQYF.

This clonotype was seen more than once but under ten times. The chain recombines TRBV6-1 with TRBJ1-6; D remains unclear. V lost 5 bases to trimming and J lost 9 bases, with 14 bases between them. The CDR3 runs to 14 residues. CDR1 is MNHNS, CDR2 SASEGT, per germline. CDR3 bases: TGTGCCAGCAGTTATGAACAACGAGGTTCACCCCTCCACTTT. Translation gives CASSYEQRGSPLHF.

The chain is built from TRBV19 and TRBJ1-5; the D gene is possibly TRBD1 (5 bases). The V end lost 5 bases, the J end lost 2 bases, and 16 bases lay between the germline ends. The CDR3 loop spans 16 amino acids. CDR1 is LNHDA and CDR2 is SQIVND in the germline V gene (reference sequence). The CDR3 protein is CASSARGIGGNQPQHF. For the CDR3, the DNA is TGTGCCAGTAGTGCCCGGGGTATAGGGGGCAATCAGCCCCAGCATTTT.